By sample fraction, the clone carrying this TCR beta chain is medium-sized. This entry belongs to a study of immune characterization of retroperitoneal liposarcoma. Per germline, CDR1 MNHNS and CDR2 SASEGT. The CDR3 has 14 residues. Trimming removed 1 base at V and 8 bases at J, with 14 bases between. TCRdb used MiXCR to reprocess the PCR reads, holding one entry per CDR3 protein. Seen here are over 1,000 distinct CDR3 sequences, roughly 21% observed once, and the top ten hold more than 10%. The chain has TRBV6-1 and TRBJ2-5; D not certain. The sequence derives from a male donor with retroperitoneal liposarcoma. The specimen sequenced was tumor tissue. In DNA, the CDR3 is TGTGCCAGCAGTGAAGGTTTGAGCCTCGGAACCCAGTACTTC. Amino acids: CASSEGLSLGTQYF.